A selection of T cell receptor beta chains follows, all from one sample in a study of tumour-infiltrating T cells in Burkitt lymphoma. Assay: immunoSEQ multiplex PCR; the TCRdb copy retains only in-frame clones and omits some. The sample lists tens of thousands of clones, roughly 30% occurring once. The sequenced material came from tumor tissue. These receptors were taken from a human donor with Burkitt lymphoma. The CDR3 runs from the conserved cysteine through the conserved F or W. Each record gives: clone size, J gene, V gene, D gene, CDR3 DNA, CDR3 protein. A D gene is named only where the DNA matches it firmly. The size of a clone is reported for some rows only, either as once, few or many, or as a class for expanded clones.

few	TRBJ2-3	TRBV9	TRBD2	TGTGCCAGCAGCGTAGTGGGGCTCGGCGGGGGGACTACAGATACGCAGTATTTT	CASSVVGLGGGTTDTQYF
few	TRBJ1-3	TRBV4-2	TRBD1	TGTGCCAGCAGCCCCTTGGGACAGGGGGCTGGTAACACCATATATTTT	CASSPLGQGAGNTIYF
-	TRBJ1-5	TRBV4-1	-	TGCGCCAGCAGCCAAGATCGAGGGGGTCGGGCGCACAATCAGCCCCAGCATTTT	CASSQDRGGRAHNQPQHF
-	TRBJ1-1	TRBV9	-	TGTGCCAGCAGCGTAGACCGGGGGGCTTTGAACACTGAAGCTTTCTTT	CASSVDRGALNTEAFF
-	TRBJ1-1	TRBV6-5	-	TGTGCCAGCAGTTGGGTTCAGGGGAAAACTGAAGCTTTCTTT	CASSWVQGKTEAFF
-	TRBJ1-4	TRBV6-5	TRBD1	TGTGCCAGTCGAAGACAGGGAGGGGAAAAACTGTTTTTT	CASRRQGGEKLFF
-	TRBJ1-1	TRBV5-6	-	TGTGCCAGCAGCTTGTCCCTAGTTGGGGGCAGGAACACTGAAGCTTTCTTT	CASSLSLVGGRNTEAFF
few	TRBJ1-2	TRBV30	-	TGTGCCTGGACCTCAAAAAACAGGGAGAACTATGGCTACACCTTC	CAWTSKNRENYGYTF
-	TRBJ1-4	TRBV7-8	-	TGTGCCAGCAGCTTAGTGAACAGGGACGTGCGTGGAAAACTGTTTTTT	CASSLVNRDVRGKLFF
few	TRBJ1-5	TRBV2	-	TGTGCCAGCAGTGCGGATCCTGGGAGCAATCAGCCCCAGCATTTT	CASSADPGSNQPQHF
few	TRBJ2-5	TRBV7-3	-	TGTGCCAGCAGCCCCTCCGCCCAAGAGACCCAGTACTTC	CASSPSAQETQYF
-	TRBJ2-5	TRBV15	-	TGTGCCACCAGCCCAAGAGATGGTGGGGCCCAGTACTTC	CATSPRDGGAQYF
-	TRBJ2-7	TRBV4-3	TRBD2	TGCGCCAGCAGCCACGGGACTAGTGGGTACGAGCAGTACTTC	CASSHGTSGYEQYF
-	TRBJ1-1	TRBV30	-	TGTGCCTGGAGTAAGGTTCGGGGGGAACATATGAACACTGAAGCTTTCTTT	CAWSKVRGEHMNTEAFF
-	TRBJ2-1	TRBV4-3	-	TGCGCCAGCAGCCAAGAATTTGGATCTGAGCAGTTCTTC	CASSQEFGSEQFF
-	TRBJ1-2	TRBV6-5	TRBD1	TGTGCCAGCAGTCCCAACAGGGGGCATGGCTACACCTTC	CASSPNRGHGYTF
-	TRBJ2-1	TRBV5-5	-	TGTGCCAGCACTACCGAGGGAGAGGGACACAATGAGCAGTTCTTC	CASTTEGEGHNEQFF
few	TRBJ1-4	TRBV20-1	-	TGCAGTGCTATGACAGAAAAACTGTTTTTT	CSAMTEKLFF
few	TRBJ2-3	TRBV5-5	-	TGTGCCAGCAGCTTGGCAGGGGCTCACACAGATACGCAGTATTTT	CASSLAGAHTDTQYF
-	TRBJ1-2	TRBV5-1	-	TGCGCCAGCAGCCCGATCGGGTCTAACTATGGCTACACCTTC	CASSPIGSNYGYTF
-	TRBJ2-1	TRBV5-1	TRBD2	TGCGCCAGCAGCTTGAGTAGCGGGGGGGCCGGGGAGCAGTTCTTC	CASSLSSGGAGEQFF
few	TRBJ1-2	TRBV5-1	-	TGCGCCAGCAGCCAGGACAACGCACGTCCGGGCTACACCTTC	CASSQDNARPGYTF
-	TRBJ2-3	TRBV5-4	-	TGTGCCAGCACGCGGGACCCAGGCACAGATACGCAGTATTTT	CASTRDPGTDTQYF